A selection of T cell receptor beta chains follows, all from one sample in a study of T cells expressing NK-cell markers. TCRdb derives one entry per CDR3 protein from the 5' RACE reads, leaving out DNA. The table lists fewer than 550,000 distinct CDR3 sequences. The sequencing sample was made of blood T cells: a sorted CD56 or NKG2C T cell subset, CD4+ or CD8+ T cells, or bulk PBMC T cells (not recorded which). All receptors come from a woman between 45 and 60 years old in good health. CDR3s include the opening cysteine and the closing phenylalanine or tryptophan.

cdr3_aa	v_call	j_call
CAIREGPGGTGELFF	TRBV10-3	TRBJ2-2
CASSQVDSWNEQFF	TRBV4-2	TRBJ2-1
CSARYGTRGNTIYF	TRBV20-1	TRBJ1-3
CSAGDLDRPQHF	TRBV29-1	TRBJ1-5
CASSTSSNRYEQYF	TRBV6-2/TRBV6-3	TRBJ2-7
CASSQGGSGMGTQYF	TRBV4-2	TRBJ2-5
CASSRTGGKYQPQHF	TRBV7-9	TRBJ1-5
CASSPRTSGRAGANVLTF	TRBV27	TRBJ2-6
CSVRDGGTEAFF	TRBV29-1	TRBJ1-1
CASSGVAGGANVLTF	TRBV19	TRBJ2-6
CASSLSGGKMSGELFF	TRBV27	TRBJ2-2
CASSLDRATPDTQYF	TRBV2	TRBJ2-3
CASRLSGVQLDTQYF	TRBV12-3/TRBV12-4	TRBJ2-3
CASSTGQGMRLSGANVLTF	TRBV5-1	TRBJ2-6
CASSLKSNTEAFF	TRBV7-8	TRBJ1-1
CSAVYRGRIETQYF	TRBV20-1	TRBJ2-5